The 30 T cell receptor beta chains given below trace back to one sample, sequenced in a study of cytomegalovirus exposure and HLA in healthy donors. Researchers ran the PCR with 60 Vbeta and 13 Jbeta primers. Measured with immunoSEQ multiplex PCR; TCRdb has only the in-frame clones, and not every one. This sample contains tens of thousands of clones. The sample taken for sequencing was PBMCs. These receptors all stem from a man aged 45-65 years in good health and CMV-seropositive.

The chain employs TRBV6-6 and TRBJ2-7; 8 bases are a match to TRBD1. Germline CDR1 MNHNY, CDR2 SVGAGI (reference sequence). Trimming cost V 2 bases and J 3 bases; bases outside gene matches: 6. The length of the CDR3 is 15 residues. The DNA for the CDR3 is TGTGCCAGCAGTTACATGGGACAGGCGTACTACGAGCAGTACTTC. This codes for CASSYMGQAYYEQYF.

CDR3 DNA: TGCAGCGGCATACCGGGACTAGCCCAAAATGAGCAGTTCTTC. Translated: CSGIPGLAQNEQFF. The rearrangement uses TRBV29-1 and TRBJ2-1, with 9 bases identical to TRBD2. V was clipped by 7 bases and J by 7 bases; unmatched bases: 11. Per germline, CDR1 SQVTM and CDR2 ANQGSEA. The CDR3 loop spans 14 amino acids.

The chain combines TRBV9 with TRBJ1-1; the D is unclear. This CDR3 has 13 amino acids. CDR1 SGDLS and CDR2 YYNGEE come from the germline V gene. Trimming took 5 bases from V and 0 from J, leaving 8 bases between them. As DNA, the CDR3 is TGTGCCAGCAGTACGCACATGAACACTGAAGCTTTCTTT. Residues: CASSTHMNTEAFF.

The chain recombines TRBV4-2 with TRBJ1-1; possible D gene TRBD1, 6 bases. The V end lost 0 bases, the J end lost 1 base, and 9 bases lay between the germline ends. This CDR3 is built from 15 residues. Germline V gene lookup returns CDR1 LGHNA and CDR2 YNFKEQ. CDR3 sequence (DNA): TGTGCCAGCAGCCAAGATGACAGGCCGAACACTGAAGCTTTCTTT. Residues: CASSQDDRPNTEAFF.

The chain carries TRBV6-5 and TRBJ1-2; D is possibly TRBD1 (6 bases). Germline V gives CDR1 MNHEY, CDR2 SVGAGI. The CDR3 extends over 15 amino acids. Trimming pared 6 bases from V and 1 base from J, leaving 15 bases between. CDR3 DNA: TGTGCCAGCAGGCCCCCCGGACAGTTTAACTATGGCTACACCTTC. Its protein product is CASRPPGQFNYGYTF.

The CDR3 spells CASSLVSSGSTEAFF. In nucleotides, the CDR3 is TGTGCCAGCAGCTTAGTTTCCTCCGGGAGCACTGAAGCTTTCTTT. This chain links TRBV11-3 with TRBJ1-1; D unclear. The CDR3 loop spans 15 amino acids. Looked up from germline, CDR1 is SGHNT and CDR2 is YENEEA. V shed 1 base and J shed 4 bases, with 13 bases lying between them.

The chain carries TRBV9 and TRBJ2-3, with D perhaps TRBD1 (5 bases). V gave up 0 bases and J gave up 3 bases, with 8 bases separating them. In germline, CDR1 is SGDLS, CDR2 YYNGEE. The CDR3 runs to 14 residues. CDR3 sequence reads: CASSVGQTTDTQYF. CDR3 sequence (DNA): TGTGCCAGCAGCGTAGGACAGACGACAGATACGCAGTATTTT.

J is TRBJ1-2 and V is TRBV15; 7 nucleotides match TRBD1. The CDR3 extends over 13 amino acids. CDR1 and CDR2 from the germline V gene are LNHNV and YYDKDF (reference sequence). Unmatched junction bases numbered 4, after V lost 5 bases and J lost 4 bases. The chain's CDR3 is CATSRDSLYGYTF. DNA for the CDR3: TGTGCCACCAGCCGGGACAGCCTCTATGGCTACACCTTC.

The rearrangement joins TRBV5-4 to TRBJ2-1; 9 nucleotides match TRBD1. Trimming cost V 4 bases and J 6 bases; bases outside gene matches: 2. CDR1 SGHNT and CDR2 YYREEE come from the germline V gene (reference sequence). This CDR3 region has 13 residues. CDR3 loop: CASSRTGVNEQFF. The DNA for the CDR3 is TGTGCCAGCAGCCGGACAGGGGTCAATGAGCAGTTCTTC. Full variable domain (missing parts from reference TRBV5-4 and TRBJ2-1): ETGVTQSPTHLIKTRGQQVTLRCSSQSGHNTVSWYQQALGQGPQFIFQYYREEENGRGNFPPRFSGLQFPNYSSELNVNALELDDSALYLCASSRTGVNEQFFGPGTRLTVL.

The V gene is TRBV5-1, the J gene TRBJ2-2; D not certain. From germline, CDR1 is SGHRS and CDR2 YFSETQ. The V gene lost 0 bases and the J gene lost 1 base, with 4 bases spanning the gap. The CDR3 is 14 residues long. This chain's CDR3 is CASSLGVNTGELFF. The DNA for the CDR3 is TGCGCCAGCAGCTTGGGAGTGAACACCGGGGAGCTGTTTTTT.

The chain combines TRBV11-3 with TRBJ2-5, with D possibly TRBD1 on 5 matching bases. The germline V and J ends were trimmed by 3 bases and 5 bases, with 7 bases remaining between them. The CDR3 consists of 12 residues. The V gene's germline CDR1 is SGHNT and CDR2 YENEEA. This CDR3 is CASSLGRETQYF. As DNA, the CDR3 is TGTGCCAGCAGCTTGGGGCGGGAGACCCAGTACTTC.

Concerning this clone itself: Other nucleotide sequences in the sample specify the same CDR3. The chain recombines TRBV18 with TRBJ1-1, with a weak D call TRBD1 (6 bases). Germline V gene data show CDR1 as KGHSH and CDR2 as LQKENI. Trimming took 6 bases from V and 1 from J, leaving 9 bases between them. The CDR3 has 13 residues. The CDR3 protein is CASSSDRNTEAFF. The CDR3 DNA sequence: TGTGCCAGCTCTTCGGACAGGAACACTGAAGCTTTCTTT.

The chain has TRBV29-1 and TRBJ1-5, with 7 nucleotides matching TRBD1. This CDR3 is 14 amino acids long. Germline trimming cut 5 bases from V and 0 bases from J; bases unmatched to any gene: 4. CDR1 and CDR2 (germline): SQVTM, ANQGSEA. This CDR3 reads CSVRDSDSNQPQHF. CDR3 DNA: TGCAGCGTTCGGGACAGCGATAGCAATCAGCCCCAGCATTTT.

This sequence joins TRBV6-5 and TRBJ2-1, with a weak D call TRBD1 (5 bases). Germline V gives CDR1 MNHEY, CDR2 SVGAGI. Trimming removed 4 bases from V and 14 bases from J, with 24 bases in between. The CDR3 has 15 amino acids. CDR3 protein: CASSSTPSGASSEFF. DNA of the CDR3: TGTGCCAGCAGTTCTACACCGAGTGGGGCCTCGTCTGAGTTCTTC.

The chain links TRBV5-1 to TRBJ2-5, with 8 bases aligning to TRBD1. This CDR3 spans 13 amino acids. The junction had 2 bases not matched to a gene; V was cut back by 3 bases and J by 4 bases. Per the germline V gene, CDR1 is SGHRS and CDR2 is YFSETQ. The CDR3 protein is CASSSTGGETQYF. The DNA for the CDR3 is TGCGCCAGCAGCTCCACAGGGGGAGAGACCCAGTACTTC.

The chain has TRBV27 and TRBJ2-7; 7 bases map to TRBD2. The CDR3 consists of 15 residues. Looked up from germline, CDR1 is MNHEY and CDR2 is SMNVEV (reference sequence). Trimming at V came to 4 bases and at J to 4 bases, leaving 10 bases not matched to a gene. CDR3 nucleotides: TGTGCCAGCAGTTCCTGGGGGGAGGGCCAATACGAGCAGTACTTC. Its protein product is CASSSWGEGQYEQYF.

This chain uses TRBV18 with TRBJ1-4; TRBD1 might be the D (6 bases). The CDR3 covers 15 residues. Trimming pared 5 bases from V and 7 bases from J, leaving 17 bases between. From germline, CDR1 is KGHSH and CDR2 LQKENI. The CDR3 region has the DNA TGTGCCAGCTCAAAAAACAGGGCAAAGGGTGAAAAACTGTTTTTT. It yields the protein CASSKNRAKGEKLFF.

CDR3 sequence (DNA): TGTGCCAGCAGCCCTCGGACCGGGAACAATGAGCAGTTCTTC. Its protein is CASSPRTGNNEQFF. The genes are TRBV11-3 and TRBJ2-1; D is perhaps TRBD2 (5 bases). Trimming cost V 5 bases and J 5 bases, with 13 bases left between them. Germline V lookup: CDR1 SGHNT, CDR2 YENEEA. The CDR3 sequence is 14 residues long.

The chain couples TRBV5-6 to TRBJ2-7, with 8 bases aligning to TRBD2. The CDR3 has 15 amino acids. J gave up 3 bases and V 3 bases, and 8 bases lay outside the gene matches. CDR1 and CDR2 from the germline V gene are SGHDT and YYEEEE. The CDR3 reads CASSSWVAGNYEQYF. For the CDR3, the DNA is TGTGCCAGCAGCTCTTGGGTAGCGGGAAACTACGAGCAGTACTTC.

The rearrangement links TRBV6-5 to TRBJ1-1, with D perhaps TRBD1 (6 bases). The CDR3 consists of 13 residues. The V end lost 8 bases, the J end lost 5 bases, and 15 bases lay between the germline ends. Germline CDR1 and CDR2: MNHEY and SVGAGI. The DNA of the CDR3 is TGTGCCAGCGGAGCAGGGGTCCGAACTGAAGCTTTCTTT. This translates into CASGAGVRTEAFF.

This chain joins TRBV5-8 and TRBJ2-1; 10 bases agree with TRBD2. V lost 4 bases, J lost 4 bases, and 5 bases stayed unmatched. CDR1 and CDR2 (germline): SGHTS, YDEGEE. CDR3 length: 15 amino acids. DNA for the CDR3: TGTGCCAGCAGCGCCGGGACTAGCGCGTACAATGAGCAGTTCTTC. Protein: CASSAGTSAYNEQFF.

The chain joins TRBV7-9 to TRBJ2-1; D call uncertain. Trimming cost V 8 bases and J 0 bases, with 11 bases left between them. Germline CDR1 and CDR2: SEHNR and FQNEAQ (reference sequence). The CDR3 is 14 amino acids. CDR3 region: CASAVESSYNEQFF. In nucleotides, the CDR3 is TGTGCCAGCGCGGTAGAGAGCTCCTACAATGAGCAGTTCTTC.

This chain links TRBV6-5 with TRBJ2-5; D perhaps matches TRBD2 (6 bases). The CDR3 spans 14 residues. The V end was cut by 2 bases, the J end by 1 base, with 8 bases between. The germline gives CDR1 MNHEY, CDR2 SVGAGI. CDR3 sequence: CASSYGGVQETQYF. The CDR3 DNA reads TGTGCCAGCAGTTACGGCGGGGTCCAAGAGACCCAGTACTTC.

The chain recombines TRBV7-2 with TRBJ1-5; D unclear. The CDR3 sequence is 12 residues long. The V end lost 5 bases, the J end lost 6 bases, and 8 bases lay between the germline ends. The germline gives CDR1 SGHTA, CDR2 FQGNSA. The CDR3 sequence: CASSLFSQPQHF. CDR3 DNA: TGTGCCAGCAGCCTGTTTAGTCAGCCCCAGCATTTT.

The rearrangement uses TRBV4-1 and TRBJ1-5; 8 bases fit TRBD1. The V gene end was trimmed by 0 bases and the J gene end by 4 bases; junction bases not matched to a gene: 5. The CDR3 has 16 amino acids. The V gene's germline CDR1 is MGHRA and CDR2 YSYEKL. The CDR3 reads CASSQDPGTGNQPQHF. The CDR3 DNA reads TGCGCCAGCAGCCAAGATCCCGGGACAGGTAATCAGCCCCAGCATTTT.

The rearrangement uses TRBV6-5 and TRBJ1-1; no clear D gene. From germline, CDR1 is MNHEY and CDR2 SVGAGI. Between the trimmed V and J ends, which lost 0 bases and 7 bases, there was a span of 12 bases. The CDR3 sequence is 14 residues long. The CDR3 here is CASSYSRLTLEAFF. In nucleotides, the CDR3 is TGTGCCAGCAGTTACTCGAGGCTGACCCTTGAAGCTTTCTTT.

The chain uses TRBV5-4 and TRBJ2-5; D is perhaps TRBD1 (5 bases). Trimming removed 4 bases at V and 7 bases at J, with 14 bases between. The germline V gene has CDR1 SGHNT and CDR2 YYREEE (reference sequence). The CDR3 length is 13 residues. The CDR3 bases are TGTGCCAGCAGCCTCCCGGGCAGGGTGACCCAGTACTTC. The encoded protein is CASSLPGRVTQYF. The full variable domain, rest sourced from reference TRBV5-4 and TRBJ2-5, is ETGVTQSPTHLIKTRGQQVTLRCSSQSGHNTVSWYQQALGQGPQFIFQYYREEENGRGNFPPRFSGLQFPNYSSELNVNALELDDSALYLCASSLPGRVTQYFGPGTRLLVL.

The chain employs TRBV6-6 and TRBJ1-1, with a possible D match to TRBD1 (5 bases). The germline V gene has CDR1 MNHNY and CDR2 SVGAGI (reference sequence). With 7 bases removed from V and 4 bases from J, the gap between germline ends came to 13 bases. The CDR3 has 13 residues. CDR3: CASITGGGTEAFF. The CDR3 nucleotides are TGTGCCAGCATCACCGGCGGGGGCACTGAAGCTTTCTTT.

The chain has TRBV4-3 and TRBJ2-3; TRBD2 matches at 7 bases. V shed 0 bases and J 1 base; nucleotides not matched to a gene: 7. The CDR3 covers 17 residues. CDR1 LGHNA and CDR2 YSLEER come from the germline V gene. The CDR3 sequence is CASSQDPGLAGTDTQYF. DNA of the CDR3: TGCGCCAGCAGCCAAGATCCTGGGCTAGCGGGCACAGATACGCAGTATTTT.

The gene calls are TRBV5-1 and TRBJ2-1; D is possibly TRBD2 (5 bases). CDR1 and CDR2 from the germline V gene are SGHRS and YFSETQ. Trimming removed 0 bases at V and 0 bases at J, with 19 bases between. The CDR3 is 19 amino acids. The CDR3 DNA sequence: TGCGCCAGCAGCTTGGAGGCCCCGCAGCGGATTAGCTCCTACAATGAGCAGTTCTTC. Its protein is CASSLEAPQRISSYNEQFF.